The 10 T cell receptor beta chains below come from one sample, sequenced in a study of PD-L1 blockade in urothelial cancer (dated by TCRdb to about 2017). The library was produced with the immunoSEQ multiplex PCR assay. Imported from immuneACCESS, the table was reduced by TCRdb to in-frame sequences with V and J called. These copies leave out some clones; in studies compared against another copy, an unresolved V gene accounts for under half, and the cause of the remainder is not known. For this sample the table gives about 51,000 clones, of which about 86% were detected only once. The ten largest account for roughly 16% of the sample. Specimen: PBMCs, collected around atezolizumab (anti-PD-L1) treatment. These receptors came from a man in his 60s with urothelial cancer.

V and J are TRBV19 and TRBJ1-1; possible D gene TRBD1, 6 bases. The CDR3 sequence is 14 residues long. The V and J ends lost 7 bases and 6 bases respectively, with 18 bases between them. The germline V gene has CDR1 LNHDA and CDR2 SQIVND (reference sequence). In nucleotides, the CDR3 is TGTGCCAGTACCCCGCCAGGGGAGAGTCCTGAAGCTTTCTTT. This translates into CASTPPGESPEAFF.

The chain carries TRBV9 and TRBJ2-5; no firm D call. Trimming took off 4 bases at V and 4 bases at J, with 8 bases between the two ends. CDR3 length: 12 amino acids. CDR1 is SGDLS and CDR2 is YYNGEE in the germline V gene. This chain's CDR3 is CASSQHRETQYF. In nucleotides, the CDR3 is TGTGCCAGCAGCCAACACAGAGAGACCCAGTACTTC.

This clone was seen only once. The V call is TRBV28, the J call TRBJ2-1; 8 bases agree with TRBD1. The CDR3 has 15 amino acids. V lost 3 bases to trimming and J lost 8 bases; unmatched junction nucleotides: 9. Germline values: CDR1 MDHEN, CDR2 SYDVKM. CDR3 bases: TGTGCCAGCAGTTTGTTGGACAGGGTTAACGATGAGCAGTTCTTC. The encoded protein is CASSLLDRVNDEQFF.

The chain combines TRBV6-5 with TRBJ1-1, with 9 bases aligning to TRBD1. Germline V gene lookup returns CDR1 MNHEY and CDR2 SVGAGI. This CDR3 is 16 amino acids long. The V gene end was trimmed by 2 bases and the J gene end by 0 bases; junction bases not matched to a gene: 4. CDR3 nucleotide sequence: TGTGCCAGCAGTTACCTAACAGGGGGCCTGAACACTGAAGCTTTCTTT. Translation: CASSYLTGGLNTEAFF.

The chain links TRBV7-2 to TRBJ1-5; D ambiguous. The V end lost 1 base, the J end lost 6 bases, and 10 bases lay between the germline ends. The germline V gene has CDR1 SGHTA and CDR2 FQGNSA. The CDR3 has 14 amino acids. The CDR3 sequence: CASSLVPGSQPQHF. The CDR3 bases are TGTGCCAGCAGCTTAGTTCCGGGTTCTCAGCCCCAGCATTTT. The full variable domain, completed using reference TRBV7-2 and TRBJ1-5, is GAGVSQSPSNKVTEKGKDVELRCDPISGHTALYWYRQSLGQGLEFLIYFQGNSAPDKSGLPSDRFSAERTGGSVSTLTIQRTQQEDSAVYLCASSLVPGSQPQHFGDGTRLSIL.

This rearrangement joins TRBV9 to TRBJ2-7; 8 nucleotides agree with TRBD2. Unmatched junction bases numbered 5, after V lost 3 bases and J lost 6 bases. Per the germline V gene, CDR1 is SGDLS and CDR2 is YYNGEE. This CDR3 is built from 13 residues. The CDR3 nucleotides read TGTGCCAGCAGCGCCTCGACTAGCGTCGAGCAGTACTTC. It is translated as CASSASTSVEQYF. The variable domain in full, completed from reference TRBV9 and TRBJ2-7, reads DSGVTQTPKHLITATGQRVTLRCSPRSGDLSVYWYQQSLDQGLQFLIQYYNGEERAKGNILERFSAQQFPDLHSELNLSSLELGDSALYFCASSASTSVEQYFGPGTRLTVT.

The J gene is TRBJ2-5, the V gene TRBV6-6, with 7 bases matching TRBD1. The CDR3 is 13 residues long. The ends lost 4 bases at V and 10 bases at J; junction bases unmatched: 9. CDR1 and CDR2 from the germline V gene are MNHNY and SVGAGI (reference sequence). This chain's CDR3 is CASSLRTGEDQYF. CDR3 coding DNA: TGTGCCAGCAGTTTACGGACAGGCGAGGACCAGTACTTC.

The rearrangement uses TRBV30 and TRBJ2-7; 11 bases line up with TRBD2. This CDR3 is built from 13 residues. Trimming cost V 3 bases and J 9 bases; bases outside gene matches: 7. Germline V gene sequence: CDR1 GTSNPN, CDR2 SVGIG (reference sequence). Here the CDR3 reads CAWRLAGALGQYF. The DNA for the CDR3 is TGTGCCTGGAGACTAGCGGGAGCCCTAGGGCAGTACTTC.

This chain joins TRBV2 and TRBJ1-3, with 9 positions matching TRBD1. Germline CDR1 is SNHLY and CDR2 is FYNNEI. CDR3 length: 17 residues. V lost 1 base to trimming and J lost 6 bases; unmatched junction nucleotides: 10. The CDR3 DNA reads TGTGCCAGCAGTGAAGGGCGCCCGGGACAGGGTCAAAACACCATATATTTT. This translates into CASSEGRPGQGQNTIYF.

The chain combines TRBV30 with TRBJ1-3; no reliable D call. Looked up from germline, CDR1 is GTSNPN and CDR2 is SVGIG (reference sequence). V lost 2 bases and J 0 bases, leaving 5 bases between the germline ends. The CDR3 length is 13 residues. The CDR3 DNA reads as TGTGCCTGGAGTTTGAGCTCTGGAAACACCATATATTTT. It specifies CAWSLSSGNTIYF.